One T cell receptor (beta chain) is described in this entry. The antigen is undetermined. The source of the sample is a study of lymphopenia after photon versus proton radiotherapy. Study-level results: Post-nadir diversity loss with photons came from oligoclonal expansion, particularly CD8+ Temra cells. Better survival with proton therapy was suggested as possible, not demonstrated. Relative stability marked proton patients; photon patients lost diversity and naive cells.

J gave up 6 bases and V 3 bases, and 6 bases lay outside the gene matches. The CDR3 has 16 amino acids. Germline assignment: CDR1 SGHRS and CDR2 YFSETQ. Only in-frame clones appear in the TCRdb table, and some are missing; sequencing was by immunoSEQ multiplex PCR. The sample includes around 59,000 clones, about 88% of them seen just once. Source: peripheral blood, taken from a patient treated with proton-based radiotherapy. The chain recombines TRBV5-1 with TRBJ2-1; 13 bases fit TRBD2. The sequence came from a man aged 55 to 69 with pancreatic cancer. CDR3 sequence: CASSWGTSGAGNEQFF. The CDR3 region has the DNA TGCGCCAGCAGCTGGGGGACTAGCGGGGCGGGCAATGAGCAGTTCTTC. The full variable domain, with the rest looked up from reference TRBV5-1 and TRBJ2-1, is KAGVTQTPRYLIKTRGQQVTLSCSPISGHRSVSWYQQTPGQGLQFLFEYFSETQRNKGNFPGRFSGRQFSNSRSEMNVSTLELGDSALYLCASSWGTSGAGNEQFFGPGTRLTVL.